This T cell receptor (beta chain) was documented in a study of shared clonotypes between healthy human individuals. This clone was recorded a few times. Clones were read by immunoSEQ multiplex PCR, and TCRdb kept only the in-frame ones, dropping some. The sample shows approximately 340,000 clones, approximately 74% of them seen only once. The specimen sequenced was memory CD4+ T cells sorted from blood. The subset: CD45RA-negative fraction. The source is a young man in good health.

The CDR3 sequence: CASSLGLQDHTEAFF. In DNA form, the CDR3 reads TGTGCCAGCTCACTGGGGCTACAGGACCACACTGAAGCTTTCTTT. The V gene is TRBV18, the J gene TRBJ1-1; D might be TRBD1 (5 bases). This CDR3 has 15 residues. Germline V lookup: CDR1 KGHSH, CDR2 LQKENI. The V and J ends lost 4 bases and 3 bases respectively, with 15 bases between them.